This T cell receptor (beta chain) was found in a study of blood T cell repertoires in COVID-19. The wider study: The origin of the acute and convalescent COVID-19 samples was the United States, Italy and Spain. T cells, B-cell-depleted T cells, or PBMCs supplied cDNA or gDNA.

In the study's own analysis: How many nucleated cells were present was estimated from reference gene primer amplification. TCRdb's copy holds only in-frame clones and misses some; the assay was immunoSEQ multiplex PCR. V, J and clone size derive from that table, while D and trimming were established from the DNA sequence. The table records under 250,000 clones, roughly 85% of them present only once. Input material: peripheral blood. This TCR derives from a middle-aged woman with active or convalescent COVID-19.

The CDR3 DNA follows: TGTGCCAGCAGCCCGACAGGGGAAGGCTACACCTTC. Protein sequence: CASSPTGEGYTF. This chain uses TRBV7-8 with TRBJ1-2; 8 bases align to TRBD1. The CDR3 covers 12 residues. Germline V CDR1 and CDR2: SGHVS, FQNEAQ. The junction had 4 bases not matched to a gene; V was cut back by 5 bases and J by 8 bases.